These T cell receptor beta chains were read from a single sample in a study of early T cells in non-severe SARS-CoV-2 infection. TCRdb ran MiXCR on the 5' RACE reads and lists one entry per CDR3 protein. Of tens of thousands of distinct CDR3 sequences listed, about 15% are singletons. Specimen: whole blood. The receptors shown here come from an adult who was a healthcare worker with PCR-confirmed SARS-CoV-2 infection or an uninfected control (not recorded which). The CDR3 runs from the conserved cysteine through the conserved F or W. A D gene is named only where the DNA matches it firmly. The size entry is marked missing in some rows and otherwise reads once, few, many or a size class.

>-|TRBJ2-7|-|TRBV10-3
CAISESNGASSYEQYF
TGTGCCATCAGTGAGTCGAATGGGGCCAGCTCCTACGAGCAGTACTTC
>-|TRBJ2-3|-|TRBV24-1
CATSETGPYTDTQYF
TGTGCCACCAGCGAAACAGGGCCTTACACAGATACGCAGTATTTT
>TRBD2|TRBJ2-5|many|TRBV18
CASSPPTGGKRTQYF
TGTGCCAGCTCACCACCGACGGGGGGAAAGAGGACCCAGTACTTC
>-|TRBJ2-7|many|TRBV10-2
CATLKGAALSSYEQYF
TGCGCCACCCTGAAGGGAGCGGCCTTAAGCTCCTACGAGCAGTACTTC
>-|TRBJ2-1|few|TRBV5-1
CASSGRTEPTNEQFF
TGCGCCAGCAGCGGGAGGACAGAGCCAACTAATGAGCAGTTCTTC
>-|TRBJ2-1|few|TRBV28
CASGRYNEQFF
TGTGCCAGCGGACGATACAATGAGCAGTTCTTC
>-|TRBJ1-1|few|TRBV6-6
CASSSGTRNTEAFF
TGTGCCAGCAGCTCCGGGACAAGAAACACTGAAGCTTTCTTT
>TRBD2|TRBJ2-7|many|TRBV12-3/TRBV12-4
CASSGGATYEQYF
TGTGCCAGCAGCGGGGGGGCCACCTACGAGCAGTACTTC
>-|TRBJ2-5|few|TRBV6-2/TRBV6-3
CASSYRTAGETQYF
TGTGCCAGCAGTTACAGGACAGCTGGAGAGACCCAGTACTTC
>TRBD2|TRBJ2-3|few|TRBV2
CASSWTSGSGDTQYF
TGTGCCAGCAGTTGGACTAGCGGGAGTGGGGATACGCAGTATTTT
>TRBD2|TRBJ2-3|many|TRBV11-2
CASSTGTSGSGTQYF
TGTGCCAGCAGCACCGGGACTAGCGGGAGTGGTACGCAGTATTTT
>-|TRBJ2-4|-|TRBV18
CASSPPEPLAKNIQYF
TGTGCCAGCTCACCACCCGAGCCTCTAGCCAAAAACATTCAGTACTTC
>TRBD2|TRBJ2-7|-|TRBV4-3
CASSHSGSSYEQYF
TGCGCCAGCAGCCATAGCGGGAGCTCCTACGAGCAGTACTTC
>-|TRBJ1-1|many|TRBV12-2
CASRSPEPNTNGHTEAFF
TGTGCAAGTCGCTCTCCCGAACCGAACACGAATGGACACACTGAAGCTTTCTTT
>-|TRBJ2-7|-|TRBV6-6
CASSPPGRDEQYF
TGTGCCAGCAGTCCCCCGGGGCGGGATGAGCAGTACTTC
>-|TRBJ2-5|-|TRBV6-2/TRBV6-3
CASSYGLVSGETQYF
TGTGCCAGCAGTTACGGTTTGGTGTCAGGCGAGACCCAGTACTTC
>-|TRBJ1-4|-|TRBV29-1
CSVRRTLGDEKLFF
TGCAGCGTTCGACGGACGTTAGGGGATGAAAAACTGTTTTTT
>-|TRBJ2-5|-|TRBV20-1
CSVQGGGGKETQYF
TGCAGTGTTCAAGGGGGGGGCGGTAAAGAGACCCAGTACTTC
>-|TRBJ1-1|few|TRBV6-2/TRBV6-3
CASQLNRVSPAFF
TGTGCCAGCCAATTGAACAGGGTTTCGCCGGCTTTCTTT
>-|TRBJ2-7|few|TRBV7-2
CASSPRTYEQYF
TGTGCCAGCAGCCCACGGACCTACGAGCAGTACTTC
>-|TRBJ2-7|-|TRBV28
CASSNQGPYEQYF
TGTGCCAGCAGTAACCAGGGTCCCTACGAGCAGTACTTC
>-|TRBJ2-1|many|TRBV7-9
CASSSPTDSYNEQFF
TGTGCCAGCAGCTCCCCGACAGACTCCTACAATGAGCAGTTCTTC
>TRBD2|TRBJ2-2|-|TRBV15
CATSTPLAGDGELFF
TGTGCCACCAGCACTCCACTAGCGGGAGACGGGGAGCTGTTTTTT
>TRBD1|TRBJ2-1|many|TRBV2
CASFRDSEQFF
TGTGCCAGCTTTAGGGACAGTGAGCAGTTCTTC
>-|TRBJ1-3|many|TRBV24-1
CATSESSSGNTIYF
TGTGCCACCAGTGAAAGTTCCTCTGGAAACACCATATATTTT
>TRBD2|TRBJ2-2|-|TRBV19
CASSILAENTGELFF
TGTGCCAGTAGTATTCTAGCGGAGAACACCGGGGAGCTGTTTTTT
>-|TRBJ2-1|few|TRBV14
CASSQSRSGLGKFF
TGTGCCAGCAGCCAAAGCCGCTCGGGACTCGGGAAGTTCTTC
>-|TRBJ1-2|few|TRBV10-3
CAISERTAGYTF
TGTGCCATCAGTGAGCGGACAGCGGGCTACACCTTC
>-|TRBJ2-1|few|TRBV25-1
CATHGDVYNEQFF
TGTGCCACCCACGGGGATGTATACAATGAGCAGTTCTTC
>-|TRBJ1-1|few|TRBV28
CASSFWPGAGTEAFF
TGTGCCAGCAGTTTCTGGCCGGGGGCAGGCACTGAAGCTTTCTTT
>TRBD1|TRBJ2-3|-|TRBV7-2
CASSLRQGTDTQYF
TGTGCCAGCAGCCTCCGACAGGGTACAGATACGCAGTATTTT
>TRBD1|TRBJ2-1|-|TRBV2
CASRRGQGPQFEQFF
TGTGCCAGCAGGAGGGGACAGGGTCCCCAATTTGAGCAGTTCTTC
>-|TRBJ1-5|-|TRBV20-1
CSAIDRDGGNSHQPQHF
TGCAGTGCCATAGATAGGGACGGAGGAAATAGCCATCAGCCCCAGCATTTT
>-|TRBJ2-3|-|TRBV12-3/TRBV12-4
CASSLARGPDTQYF
TGTGCCAGCAGTTTGGCGCGAGGGCCCGATACGCAGTATTTT
>TRBD2|TRBJ2-7|-|TRBV5-1
CASSHSPGGPVEQYF
TGCGCCAGCAGCCATTCACCGGGAGGGCCGGTTGAGCAGTACTTC
>-|TRBJ2-6|many|TRBV18
CASSPFQGMGPGANVLTF
TGTGCCAGCTCACCCTTCCAGGGAATGGGGCCTGGGGCCAACGTCCTGACTTTC
>TRBD1|TRBJ2-7|few|TRBV28
CASSRGRVYEQYF
TGTGCCAGCAGCAGGGGGCGCGTTTACGAGCAGTACTTC
>-|TRBJ2-7|few|TRBV12-3/TRBV12-4
CASSHGPAVYEQYF
TGTGCCAGCTCCCACGGTCCGGCCGTATACGAGCAGTACTTC
>TRBD1|TRBJ1-3|many|TRBV28
CASSSPGQLRSGNTIYF
TGTGCCAGCAGTTCGCCGGGACAGCTCCGCTCTGGAAACACCATATATTTT
>TRBD1|TRBJ2-3|-|TRBV7-8
CASRRRDRDTDTQYF
TGTGCCAGCAGGCGCCGGGACAGGGACACAGATACGCAGTATTTT
>TRBD1|TRBJ1-2|few|TRBV7-9
CASNLVPDRGAANYGYTF
TGTGCCAGCAACCTCGTCCCGGACAGGGGGGCAGCTAACTATGGCTACACCTTC